The 14 T cell receptor beta chains presented below share a single source sample, sequenced in a study of human T cells and chemical hapten exposure. TCRdb re-called the RACE reads with MiXCR, one entry per CDR3 protein. In the table there are around 330,000 distinct CDR3 sequences, about 5.4% of which are singletons. Noted time point: pre-sensitization, week 0. Treatment of the sample: therapeutic diphenylcyclopropenone sensitization with weekly scalp DPC. The sample was whole blood, taken in connection with sensitization to the hapten diphenylcyclopropenone (DPC). These receptors were obtained from a woman in her late teens or twenties with alopecia areata. Some clones in this sample may be carry-over from other donors' samples.

This clonotype has only a few counts. The V gene is TRBV4-3, the J gene TRBJ2-1, with D possibly TRBD1 on 6 matching bases. V lost 2 bases and J 10 bases, leaving 18 bases between the germline ends. Germline CDR1 reads LGHNA; CDR2 reads YSLEER. The CDR3 has 15 residues. CDR3 nucleotides: TGCGCCAGCAGCCAATCGATAGGACAGAGAAGGGAGCAGTTCTTC. It is translated as CASSQSIGQRREQFF.

This clonotype was seen at least ten times. The J gene is TRBJ2-4, the V gene TRBV7-6, with no clear D. The V end was cut by 6 bases, the J end by 0 bases, with 18 bases between. From germline, CDR1 is SGHVS and CDR2 FNYEAQ. The length of the CDR3 is 17 residues. The CDR3 DNA sequence: TGTGCCAGCAGTCCCCGACCTGTCATAATAGCCAAAAACATTCAGTACTTC. Amino acids: CASSPRPVIIAKNIQYF.

This clonotype appeared many times. The V and J genes are TRBV5-1 and TRBJ2-5; D is uncertain. This CDR3 comprises 13 residues. Per germline, CDR1 SGHRS and CDR2 YFSETQ. V was shortened by 0 bases and J by 7 bases, with 10 bases between the two germline ends. CDR3 in DNA: TGCGCCAGCAGCTTGGCCGATGGGCGGACCCAGTACTTC. It codes for CASSLADGRTQYF.

This clonotype was counted many times. This rearrangement joins TRBV20-1 to TRBJ2-7; tentative D call: TRBD1 (5 bases). V lost 0 bases and J 0 bases, leaving 15 bases between the germline ends. Germline lookup yields CDR1 DFQATT and CDR2 SNEGSKA (reference sequence). The CDR3 covers 16 residues. The CDR3 protein is CSARDPSGPFSYEQYF. The DNA for the CDR3 is TGCAGTGCTAGAGACCCGTCAGGGCCCTTCTCCTACGAGCAGTACTTC.

This clonotype was seen at least ten times. The chain combines TRBV24-1 with TRBJ2-5; TRBD1 might be the D (6 bases). Germline CDR1 KGHDR, CDR2 SFDVKD. This CDR3 is 15 amino acids long. Trimming cost V 4 bases and J 1 base, with 12 bases left between them. The CDR3 nucleotides are TGTGCCACCAGTGACCCCCGGACAGCCCAAGAGACCCAGTACTTC. This sequence encodes CATSDPRTAQETQYF.

The sample holds a few counts of this clonotype. This chain joins TRBV12-3 or TRBV12-4 and TRBJ2-3, with 9 bases fitting TRBD2. The CDR3 extends over 16 amino acids. J lost 1 base, V lost 5 bases, and 7 bases had no gene match. The CDR3 loop is CASSLLLAGRTDTQYF. The CDR3 DNA is TGTGCCAGCAGTCTGCTGCTAGCGGGGCGCACAGATACGCAGTATTTT.

This clonotype was counted between two and nine times. The chain joins TRBV19 to TRBJ1-2; a possible D gene is TRBD1 (6 bases). CDR3 length: 15 amino acids. Germline assignment: CDR1 LNHDA and CDR2 SQIVND (reference sequence). The V gene lost 10 bases and the J gene lost 4 bases, with 22 bases spanning the gap. CDR3 loop: CATKPRGAILYGYTF. In DNA form, the CDR3 reads TGTGCCACTAAACCAAGGGGGGCGATCCTCTATGGCTACACCTTC. The full variable domain, with the rest looked up from reference TRBV19 and TRBJ1-2, is DGGITQSPKYLFRKEGQNVTLSCEQNLNHDAMYWYRQDPGQGLRLIYYSQIVNDFQKGDIAEGYSVSREKKESFPLTVTSAQKNPTAFYLCATKPRGAILYGYTFGSGTRLTVV.

This clonotype was counted only a few times. The chain uses TRBV7-2 and TRBJ1-6, with D unresolved. Between the trimmed V and J ends, which lost 0 bases and 7 bases, there was a span of 10 bases. The germline gives CDR1 SGHTA, CDR2 FQGNSA. There are 15 residues in the CDR3. The CDR3: CASSLAQAANSPLHF. CDR3 bases: TGTGCCAGCAGCTTAGCGCAGGCAGCCAATTCACCCCTCCACTTT.

This clonotype was counted ten times or more. The rearrangement joins TRBV3-1 to TRBJ2-3; 10 bases map to TRBD2. CDR1 and CDR2 from the germline V gene are LGHDT and YNNKEL (reference sequence). The CDR3 is 15 residues long. V dropped 1 base and J dropped 5; count of bases not matched to a gene: 3. CDR3 DNA sequence: TGTGCCAGCAGCCAAGCTAGCGGGGGCAGAGATACGCAGTATTTT. Translated, it gives CASSQASGGRDTQYF.

The table lists this clonotype with many counts. V is TRBV29-1 and J is TRBJ2-6, with D possibly TRBD2 on 6 matching bases. V was clipped by 6 bases and J by 0 bases, with 15 bases between them. Per germline, CDR1 SQVTM and CDR2 ANQGSEA. The CDR3 extends over 16 amino acids. The CDR3 region has the DNA TGCAGCGTATTTGGAGGGTGGAACTCTGGGGCCAACGTCCTGACTTTC. As protein: CSVFGGWNSGANVLTF.

Ten or more counts support this clonotype. V and J are TRBV12-3 or TRBV12-4 and TRBJ1-5; 7 bases fit TRBD1. The CDR3 totals 17 residues. V lost 3 bases and J lost 0; bases outside the gene matches: 8. The CDR3 DNA reads as TGTGCCAGCAGTTTCCACCCGACAGGGAATAGCAATCAGCCCCAGCATTTT. As protein: CASSFHPTGNSNQPQHF.

This clonotype was counted ten times or more. The J gene is TRBJ1-5, the V gene TRBV20-1; D unclear. V dropped 3 bases and J dropped 4 bases, with 13 bases sitting between them. The CDR3 is 14 residues long. Germline-derived CDR1 and CDR2 are DFQATT and SNEGSKA (reference sequence). The CDR3 DNA reads as TGCAGTGCTAGTTCGGGAGGCCGAAATCAGCCCCAGCATTTT. Translated, it gives CSASSGGRNQPQHF.

This clonotype has only a few counts. The CDR3 coding sequence is TGCAGCGTTGTTAAGGGGAACCAAGAGACCCAGTACTTC. This codes for CSVVKGNQETQYF. The V gene is TRBV29-1, the J gene TRBJ2-5, with D possibly TRBD1 on 5 matching bases. The V and J ends lost 4 bases and 0 bases respectively, with 9 bases between them. This CDR3 is built from 13 residues. Germline loops: CDR1 SQVTM, CDR2 ANQGSEA.

This clonotype was detected many times. This chain joins TRBV28 and TRBJ1-5; the match to TRBD1 covers 8 bases. The CDR3 is made up of 14 amino acids. Germline trimming cut 5 bases from V and 7 bases from J; bases unmatched to any gene: 7. Germline V lookup: CDR1 MDHEN, CDR2 SYDVKM. The CDR3 reads CASSQDRVEQPQHF. In nucleotides, the CDR3 is TGTGCCAGCAGTCAGGACAGGGTAGAACAGCCCCAGCATTTT.